These 31 T cell receptor beta chains were sequenced from one sample in a study of PD-1 blockade in mismatch repair-deficient tumors. Repertoires were generated with immunoSEQ multiplex PCR, while TCRdb's copy carries only in-frame clones and drops some. Seen here are about 49,000 clones, 77% observed once, and the top ten hold roughly 3.4%. This specimen was PBMCs, taken before pembrolizumab treatment. All receptors derive from an adult with mismatch repair-deficient cancer.

The V gene is TRBV6-5, the J gene TRBJ2-3; 12 positions agree with TRBD2. From germline, CDR1 is MNHEY and CDR2 SVGAGI. V lost 3 bases, J lost 4 bases, and 5 bases stayed unmatched. The CDR3 runs 16 residues. DNA of the CDR3: TGTGCCAGCAGTTATAGAAGGACTAGCGGGGCAGATACGCAGTATTTT. This gives the protein CASSYRRTSGADTQYF.

J is TRBJ2-7 and V is TRBV5-6, with TRBD2 identical over 9 bases. The CDR3 totals 16 residues. Trimming cost V 4 bases and J 4 bases; bases outside gene matches: 12. Germline V gene sequence: CDR1 SGHDT, CDR2 YYEEEE. CDR3 sequence (DNA): TGTGCCAGCAGCCTATGGGTGGCGGGAGGGAGGTACGAGCAGTACTTC. It specifies CASSLWVAGGRYEQYF.

The chain carries TRBV10-3 and TRBJ2-7; D may be TRBD1 or TRBD2 (7 bases each). In germline, CDR1 is ENHRY, CDR2 SYGVKD. V dropped 0 bases and J dropped 2 bases, with 11 bases sitting between them. There are 15 residues in the CDR3. For the CDR3, the DNA is TGTGCCATCAGTGAGTCCCAGGGGGGGACCTACGAGCAGTACTTC. It specifies CAISESQGGTYEQYF.

The chain couples TRBV5-1 to TRBJ2-5, with 11 bases matching TRBD2. V lost 1 base, J lost 2 bases, and 7 bases stayed unmatched. Per germline, CDR1 SGHRS and CDR2 YFSETQ. The CDR3 sequence is 17 residues long. The chain's CDR3 is CASSLSPLAGGQETQYF. The CDR3 DNA sequence: TGCGCCAGCAGCTTGTCGCCCCTAGCGGGAGGTCAAGAGACCCAGTACTTC.

The chain has TRBV20-1 and TRBJ2-1; D gene unclear. This CDR3 has 11 residues. CDR1 and CDR2 from the germline V gene are DFQATT and SNEGSKA (reference sequence). Trimming cost V 1 base and J 7 bases, with 5 bases left between them. Here the CDR3 reads CSARVVNEQFF. The CDR3 nucleotides read TGCAGTGCTAGAGTGGTAAATGAGCAGTTCTTC.

Sample share makes this clone medium-sized. The V call is TRBV6-1, the J call TRBJ2-5; no definite D call. This CDR3 spans 13 amino acids. The germline V gene encodes CDR1 MNHNS and CDR2 SASEGT. Trimming cost V 4 bases and J 0 bases, with 6 bases left between them. Written as DNA, the CDR3 is TGTGCCAGCAGTGTGGGTTACCAAGAGACCCAGTACTTC. It codes for CASSVGYQETQYF.

This sequence joins TRBV6-6 and TRBJ2-3; TRBD2 agrees at 8 bases. The V segment lost 2 bases and the J segment 5 bases; nucleotides outside the gene matches: 9. The CDR3 covers 16 residues. Germline-derived CDR1 and CDR2 are MNHNY and SVGAGI (reference sequence). The CDR3 DNA is TGTGCCAGCAGTTACGTTGCGGGAGGCTTGGGAGATACGCAGTATTTT. Protein: CASSYVAGGLGDTQYF.

The chain has TRBV5-6 and TRBJ2-5; a weak D match, TRBD2 (6 bases). Per germline, CDR1 SGHDT and CDR2 YYEEEE. The CDR3 runs to 14 residues. Trimming took off 6 bases at V and 2 bases at J, with 14 bases between the two ends. The CDR3 bases are TGTGCCAGCACCCAGGAGGGAAGGCAAGAGACCCAGTACTTC. Protein: CASTQEGRQETQYF. The full variable domain, with the rest looked up from reference TRBV5-6 and TRBJ2-5, is DAGVTQSPTHLIKTRGQQVTLRCSPKSGHDTVSWYQQALGQGPQFIFQYYEEEERQRGNFPDRFSGHQFPNYSSELNVNALLLGDSALYLCASTQEGRQETQYFGPGTRLLVL.

The chain uses TRBV7-9 and TRBJ2-3; 8 positions match TRBD1. This CDR3 is built from 16 residues. After removal of 1 base from V and 4 bases from J, the junction contained 7 bases not matched to a gene. Germline V gene data show CDR1 as SEHNR and CDR2 as FQNEAQ (reference sequence). CDR3 sequence reads: CASSLDRAGGADTQYF. The DNA of the CDR3 is TGTGCCAGCAGCTTAGATCGGGCAGGGGGCGCAGATACGCAGTATTTT.

The sample holds a few counts of this clone. This chain joins TRBV30 and TRBJ1-4; a possible D gene is TRBD1 (6 bases). CDR1 GTSNPN and CDR2 SVGIG come from the germline V gene (reference sequence). CDR3 length equals 12 residues. Trimming took 3 bases from V and 8 from J, leaving 10 bases between them. This chain's CDR3 is CAWSEGGEKLFF. CDR3 DNA sequence: TGTGCCTGGAGCGAGGGGGGAGAAAAACTGTTTTTT.

The CDR3 DNA is TGTGCCAGCCCCCACGAGGGGGTGAACACCGGGGAGCTGTTTTTT. Translated, it gives CASPHEGVNTGELFF. The rearrangement uses TRBV27 and TRBJ2-2, with D perhaps TRBD1 (6 bases). Germline V gene lookup returns CDR1 MNHEY and CDR2 SMNVEV (reference sequence). This CDR3 has 15 amino acids. The ends were cut back, 8 bases at V and 1 base at J, with 14 bases in the middle.

This CDR3 reads CASRETGLHNEQFF. The CDR3, as DNA: TGTGCCAGCAGAGAGACAGGTCTCCACAATGAGCAGTTCTTC. The chain links TRBV6-1 to TRBJ2-1; D may be TRBD1 (6 bases). Germline CDR1 MNHNS, CDR2 SASEGT. CDR3 length: 14 amino acids. V was shortened by 6 bases and J by 5 bases, with 14 bases between the two germline ends.

V usage is TRBV7-9 and J usage is TRBJ2-7; TRBD2 aligns across 13 bases. The CDR3 runs to 19 residues. Germline V gives CDR1 SEHNR, CDR2 FQNEAQ (reference sequence). V lost 4 bases and J lost 4; bases outside the gene matches: 16. The CDR3 loop is CASSSKTSGRPADNYEQYF. CDR3 nucleotides: TGTGCCAGCAGCTCCAAGACTAGCGGGAGGCCAGCGGACAATTACGAGCAGTACTTC.

This rearrangement joins TRBV6-6 to TRBJ2-7; D is uncertain. Trimming removed 2 bases from V and 1 base from J, with 12 bases in between. CDR1 MNHNY and CDR2 SVGAGI come from the germline V gene (reference sequence). The CDR3 runs to 15 residues. This CDR3 reads CASSYEAIVSYEQYF. Here the CDR3 DNA reads TGTGCCAGCAGTTACGAGGCTATTGTTTCCTACGAGCAGTACTTC.

The V and J genes are TRBV2 and TRBJ1-1; D remains unclear. Germline V lookup: CDR1 SNHLY, CDR2 FYNNEI. V was clipped by 1 base and J by 10 bases, with 13 bases between them. This CDR3 has 13 residues. This chain's CDR3 is CASSEDGQALAFF. CDR3 nucleotides: TGTGCCAGCAGTGAAGACGGCCAGGCGCTAGCTTTCTTT.

This clone was seen a single time. The CDR3 reads CASSIRPGVGISGANVLTF. As DNA, the CDR3 is TGTGCCAGTAGTATCCGTCCGGGGGTGGGCATTTCTGGGGCCAACGTCCTGACTTTC. The rearrangement uses TRBV19 and TRBJ2-6, with D possibly TRBD2 on 6 matching bases. CDR1 is LNHDA, CDR2 SQIVND, per germline (reference sequence). This CDR3 contains 19 residues. V lost 3 bases, J lost 1 base, and 19 bases lay in between.

This clone appeared a few times. The chain carries TRBV4-1 and TRBJ2-7; TRBD1 or TRBD2 may be the D gene (5 bases each). V gave up 5 bases and J gave up 3 bases, with 17 bases separating them. The CDR3 spans 15 residues. CDR1 is MGHRA, CDR2 YSYEKL, per germline. The chain's CDR3 is CASSSSPGPNYEQYF. The DNA for the CDR3 is TGCGCCAGCAGCTCATCTCCGGGACCCAACTACGAGCAGTACTTC.

The rearrangement links TRBV5-1 to TRBJ1-2; 8 positions agree with TRBD1. Germline CDR1 and CDR2: SGHRS and YFSETQ. The CDR3 runs to 15 residues. Unmatched junction bases numbered 8, after V lost 4 bases and J lost 3 bases. The CDR3 DNA reads as TGCGCCAGCAGCCTACAGGGGGGATGGGACTATGGCTACACCTTC. Translated: CASSLQGGWDYGYTF. The full variable domain, completed using reference TRBV5-1 and TRBJ1-2, is KAGVTQTPRYLIKTRGQQVTLSCSPISGHRSVSWYQQTPGQGLQFLFEYFSETQRNKGNFPGRFSGRQFSNSRSEMNVSTLELGDSALYLCASSLQGGWDYGYTFGSGTRLTVV.

The gene calls are TRBV2 and TRBJ2-2; D possibly corresponds to TRBD1 (11 bases). V shed 7 bases and J shed 4 bases, with 28 bases lying between them. The CDR3 is 19 residues long. Germline values: CDR1 SNHLY, CDR2 FYNNEI. As DNA, the CDR3 is TGTGCCAGCACTGGACAGGGGGCTAGCGGGAGAGGAAGCACCGGGGAGCTGTTTTTT. As protein: CASTGQGASGRGSTGELFF.

This clone has only a few counts. The chain combines TRBV5-8 with TRBJ2-1; 9 bases map to TRBD2. V was pared by 3 bases and J by 7 bases, with 2 bases of the junction left unmatched. CDR1 and CDR2 from the germline V gene are SGHTS and YDEGEE. The CDR3 covers 13 residues. The CDR3 DNA sequence: TGTGCCAGCAGCTCGACTAGCGGAAATGAGCAGTTCTTC. It translates to CASSSTSGNEQFF.

This chain connects TRBV5-1 to TRBJ2-1; D not certain. The V and J ends lost 0 bases and 9 bases respectively, with 16 bases between them. Germline assignment: CDR1 SGHRS and CDR2 YFSETQ. The CDR3 is 15 amino acids. The CDR3 spells CASSLGVDLAGEQFF. Written as DNA, the CDR3 is TGCGCCAGCAGCTTGGGGGTGGATTTAGCAGGTGAGCAGTTCTTC.

This chain joins TRBV7-9 and TRBJ2-1; D tentatively reads TRBD1 or TRBD2 (5 bases each). Germline V gene lookup returns CDR1 SEHNR and CDR2 FQNEAQ (reference sequence). CDR3 length: 16 amino acids. Trimming stripped 1 base from V and 6 bases from J, with 16 bases between. CDR3 in DNA: TGTGCCAGCAGCTTAGGATTCCGGGACGGACCCAATGAGCAGTTCTTC. It encodes CASSLGFRDGPNEQFF.

This clone was counted a few times. V is TRBV2 and J is TRBJ2-7, with 8 positions matching TRBD2. J gave up 2 bases and V 2 bases, and 5 bases lay outside the gene matches. Looked up from germline, CDR1 is SNHLY and CDR2 is FYNNEI. This CDR3 is 15 amino acids long. CDR3 sequence reads: CASSERSSGTYEQYF. The CDR3 bases are TGTGCCAGCAGTGAAAGGAGTAGCGGGACCTACGAGCAGTACTTC.

The chain uses TRBV11-2 and TRBJ2-3; D may be TRBD2 (5 bases). Germline V gene data show CDR1 as SGHAT and CDR2 as FQNNGV. Trimming shortened V by 5 bases and J by 0 bases, and 12 bases separated the two germline ends. The CDR3 has 15 amino acids. The CDR3 loop reads CASSPVARSTDTQYF. For the CDR3, the DNA is TGTGCCAGCAGCCCCGTAGCGCGGAGCACAGATACGCAGTATTTT.

The chain is built from TRBV7-2 and TRBJ1-2; no definite D call. Trimming took off 0 bases at V and 8 bases at J, with 4 bases between the two ends. This CDR3 comprises 11 residues. CDR1 SGHTA and CDR2 FQGNSA come from the germline V gene. The CDR3 loop reads CASSLAPGYTF. As DNA, the CDR3 is TGTGCCAGCAGCTTAGCGCCAGGCTACACCTTC.

The DNA of the CDR3 is TGTGCCAGCAGCTTGACAGGGGTTACTGAAGCTTTCTTT. Its protein product is CASSLTGVTEAFF. The chain has TRBV5-4 and TRBJ1-1; 7 bases match TRBD1. Looked up from germline, CDR1 is SGHNT and CDR2 is YYREEE (reference sequence). CDR3 length: 13 amino acids. After removal of 1 base from V and 5 bases from J, the junction contained 2 bases not matched to a gene.

This clone came up a few times. This sequence joins TRBV9 and TRBJ2-1, with 9 bases identical to TRBD2. CDR3 length: 16 amino acids. Germline CDR1 reads SGDLS; CDR2 reads YYNGEE. The V segment lost 4 bases and the J segment 1 base; nucleotides outside the gene matches: 6. CDR3 residues: CASSPNSGSSYNEQFF. In nucleotides, the CDR3 is TGTGCCAGCAGCCCCAATAGCGGGAGTTCCTACAATGAGCAGTTCTTC.

In DNA form, the CDR3 reads TGTGCCAGCAGCTCAGGAGGGCGCGGTGAGCAGTTCTTC. Protein sequence: CASSSGGRGEQFF. The V call is TRBV11-1, the J call TRBJ2-1; TRBD2 might be the D (6 bases). In germline, CDR1 is SGHAT, CDR2 FQDESV (reference sequence). This CDR3 spans 13 amino acids. V was pared by 4 bases and J by 9 bases, with 13 bases between.

The chain links TRBV19 to TRBJ1-5; D gene unclear. The CDR3 has 14 residues. V was shortened by 3 bases and J by 9 bases, with 15 bases between the two germline ends. CDR1 and CDR2 (germline): LNHDA, SQIVND (reference sequence). CDR3: CASSIRPSRGPQHF. CDR3 bases: TGTGCCAGTAGTATCCGCCCTTCCCGGGGGCCCCAGCATTTT.

The V call is TRBV7-9, the J call TRBJ2-5; 7 bases fit TRBD2. The V gene end was trimmed by 10 bases and the J gene end by 0 bases; junction bases not matched to a gene: 5. CDR1 and CDR2 from the germline V gene are SEHNR and FQNEAQ (reference sequence). The CDR3 is made up of 13 amino acids. The CDR3 DNA follows: TGTGCCACTGCTAGCGGATACCAAGAGACCCAGTACTTC. Its translation is CATASGYQETQYF.

The chain carries TRBV27 and TRBJ1-5; TRBD1 matches at 7 bases. The V segment lost 5 bases and the J segment 6 bases; nucleotides outside the gene matches: 4. This CDR3 is built from 13 residues. Germline V gene lookup returns CDR1 MNHEY and CDR2 SMNVEV (reference sequence). The CDR3 loop reads CASSTTGVQPQHF. The CDR3 DNA reads TGTGCCAGCAGTACTACAGGGGTTCAGCCCCAGCATTTT.